Reported below is one TCR beta chain. Its specificity is not known. The data stem from a study of T cell repertoires in cytomegalovirus infection. On the study more broadly: Both a matching HLA type and CMV infection were indicated by public TCR beta signatures. Study-wide results and caveats: Of the TCR beta families, the public ones yielded a cumulative frequency that identified carriers of CMV plus the relevant HLA. In two of eight donors, the top clonotype was HLA-C-restricted CMV-specific.

TCRdb re-called the reads through MiXCR, storing one row per CDR3 protein. The table lists 380,000 or so distinct CDR3 sequences, about 35% of them singletons. CDR3 length: 16 residues. The junction had 10 bases not matched to a gene; V was cut back by 5 bases and J by 7 bases. CDR1 and CDR2 from the germline V gene are DFQATT and SNEGSKA (reference sequence). The chain joins TRBV20-1 to TRBJ2-1; 14 positions agree with TRBD2. The receptor was derived from a human donor in good health (CMV status not recorded). Some clones in this sample may be carry-over from other donors' samples. Here the sequenced sample was cultured PBMCs, taken from culture after CMV antigen stimulation. Here the CDR3 reads CSASGTSGSSVNEQFF. In nucleotides, the CDR3 is TGCAGTGCTTCTGGGACTAGCGGGAGTTCGGTTAATGAGCAGTTCTTC.